A single T cell receptor (beta chain) is shown here with its context. This entry is derived from a study of blood T cell repertoires in COVID-19. The overall study: Samples came from the United States, Italy and Spain, spanning acute and convalescent COVID-19.

Germline values: CDR1 WNHNN, CDR2 SYGVQD (reference sequence). The CDR3 covers 14 residues. V shed 6 bases and J 2 bases; nucleotides not matched to a gene: 4. Study processing details: For nucleated cells, counts were estimated from reference gene primer amplification. Clones were sequenced by immunoSEQ multiplex PCR, and TCRdb holds only the in-frame ones, with some missing. D and trimming were read from the DNA, whereas the V and J calls and clone size are those reported in that table. The sample lists around 120,000 clones; more than 60% were seen once. The receptor's source is an older man with active or convalescent COVID-19. V and J are TRBV10-1 and TRBJ2-1, with 7 bases aligning to TRBD1. Sequencing was carried out using peripheral blood. CDR3 nucleotides: TGCGCCAGCAGCCAGACAGGGACCTACAATGAGCAGTTCTTC. Its protein is CASSQTGTYNEQFF.